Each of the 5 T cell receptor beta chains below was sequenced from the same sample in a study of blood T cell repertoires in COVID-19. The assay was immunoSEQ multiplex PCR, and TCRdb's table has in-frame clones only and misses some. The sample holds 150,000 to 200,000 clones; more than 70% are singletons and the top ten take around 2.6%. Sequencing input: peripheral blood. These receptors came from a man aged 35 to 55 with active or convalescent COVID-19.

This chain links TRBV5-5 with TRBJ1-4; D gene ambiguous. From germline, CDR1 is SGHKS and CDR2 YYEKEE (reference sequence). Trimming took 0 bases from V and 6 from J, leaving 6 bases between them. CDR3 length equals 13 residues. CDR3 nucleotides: TGTGCCAGCAGCTTGGGGCTGGATGAAAAACTGTTTTTT. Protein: CASSLGLDEKLFF.

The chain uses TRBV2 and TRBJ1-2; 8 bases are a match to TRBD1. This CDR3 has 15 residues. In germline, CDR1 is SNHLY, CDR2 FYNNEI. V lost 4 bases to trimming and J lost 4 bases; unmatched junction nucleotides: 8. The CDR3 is CASSGPGTGGYGYTF. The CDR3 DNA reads TGTGCCAGCAGTGGACCCGGGACAGGTGGCTATGGCTACACCTTC.

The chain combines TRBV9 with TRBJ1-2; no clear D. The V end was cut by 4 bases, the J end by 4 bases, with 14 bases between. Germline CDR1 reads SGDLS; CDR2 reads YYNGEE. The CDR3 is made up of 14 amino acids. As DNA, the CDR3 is TGTGCCAGCAGCTCCGCAGGATACTCCTATGGCTACACCTTC. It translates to CASSSAGYSYGYTF.

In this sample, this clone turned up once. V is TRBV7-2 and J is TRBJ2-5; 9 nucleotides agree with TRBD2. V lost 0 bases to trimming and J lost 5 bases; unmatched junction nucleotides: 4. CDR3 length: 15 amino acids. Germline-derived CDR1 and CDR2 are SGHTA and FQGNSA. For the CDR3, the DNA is TGTGCCAGCAGCTTAGCGGCGGGGGGGCCGGAGACCCAGTACTTC. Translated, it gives CASSLAAGGPETQYF. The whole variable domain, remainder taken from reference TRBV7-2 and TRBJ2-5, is GAGVSQSPSNKVTEKGKDVELRCDPISGHTALYWYRQSLGQGLEFLIYFQGNSAPDKSGLPSDRFSAERTGGSVSTLTIQRTQQEDSAVYLCASSLAAGGPETQYFGPGTRLLVL.

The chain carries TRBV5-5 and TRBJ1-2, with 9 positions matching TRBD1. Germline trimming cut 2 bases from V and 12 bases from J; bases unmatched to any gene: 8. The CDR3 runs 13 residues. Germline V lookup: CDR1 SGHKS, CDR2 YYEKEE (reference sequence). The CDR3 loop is CASSLAGTGLNTF. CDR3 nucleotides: TGTGCCAGCAGCTTAGCCGGGACAGGGCTGAACACCTTC.